Below are 18 T cell receptor beta chains sequenced from a single sample in a study of T cells in Graves' hyperthyroidism and ophthalmopathy (dated by TCRdb to about 2019). Library prep was done by multiplex PCR. TCRdb names Illumina HiSeq 2000 as the instrument used. TCR beta CDR3 regions were amplified from RNA transcripts. The first round of RT-PCR for the TCR CDR3 was performed with the HTBI primer set and the Qiagen OneStep RT-PCR kit. TCRdb itself trimmed the public reads at Q25 with fastp, ran MiXCR and retained productive beta chains. Rows are unified per CDR3 protein, each entry keeping the most common DNA and genes. The sample table shows hundreds of thousands of distinct CDR3 sequences, and 15% to 20% are seen once. Of the sample, roughly 47% falls within the top ten clones. The sequenced sample was blood. These receptors were obtained from a man aged 35 to 55 with Graves' ophthalmopathy.

The V and J genes are TRBV7-2 and TRBJ1-2; D not resolved. The germline V gene encodes CDR1 SGHTA and CDR2 FQGNSA. The CDR3 is made up of 16 amino acids. V lost 5 bases and J lost 5, with 21 bases in between. The DNA of the CDR3 is TGTGCCAGCAGCCCAGTAGGCCTAGGGAGAGGGTATGGCTACACCTTC. It encodes CASSPVGLGRGYGYTF.

On this clonotype itself: A much larger clone differs by one base, so this may be a read error. The J gene is TRBJ2-5, the V gene TRBV28; D might be TRBD1 (6 bases). Matching the DNA end better, TRBJ2-7 makes the J call doubtful. This CDR3 contains 17 residues. CDR1 MDHEN and CDR2 SYDVKM come from the germline V gene. The DNA for the CDR3 is TGTGCCGCCTTACCCAACAGGGTCTTAGGGAGAGTTGGCGAGCAGTACTTC. Its translation: CAALPNRVLGRVGEQYF.

This clonotype was seen many times. The J gene is TRBJ2-1, the V gene TRBV7-3; D possibly uses TRBD1 or TRBD2 (5 bases each). Trimming took off 2 bases at V and 5 bases at J, with 19 bases between the two ends. Germline CDR1 SGHTA, CDR2 FQGTGA. The CDR3 totals 17 residues. The CDR3 sequence is CASSLYGGSVGDNEQFF. CDR3 nucleotides: TGTGCCAGCAGCTTATATGGGGGAAGCGTCGGGGACAATGAGCAGTTCTTC.

In this sample, this clonotype turned up a few times. CDR3 residues: CATRQAKGGYTF. In DNA form, the CDR3 reads TGTGCCACCAGACAGGCCAAAGGTGGCTACACCTTC. V usage is TRBV2 and J usage is TRBJ1-2, with a possible D match to TRBD1 (6 bases). This CDR3 comprises 12 residues. V was clipped by 10 bases and J by 7 bases, with 16 bases between them. The germline CDR1 and CDR2 sequences are SNHLY and FYNNEI.

This chain uses TRBV27 with TRBJ2-1, with D maybe TRBD2 (7 bases). The germline V and J ends were trimmed by 7 bases and 5 bases, with 18 bases remaining between them. The CDR3 is 15 residues long. Germline V gives CDR1 MNHEY, CDR2 SMNVEV (reference sequence). The chain's CDR3 is CASTSEGRGNNEQFF. CDR3 DNA sequence: TGTGCCAGCACCAGCGAGGGGAGGGGGAACAATGAGCAGTTCTTC.

The table lists this clonotype with a count of one. The V gene is TRBV12-5, the J gene TRBJ2-2, with D perhaps matching TRBD2 (5 bases). Between the trimmed V and J ends, which lost 6 bases and 9 bases, there was a span of 14 bases. This CDR3 region has 13 residues. From germline, CDR1 is LGHNT and CDR2 FRNRAP. The chain's CDR3 is CASGPWGDRELFF. CDR3 nucleotide sequence: TGTGCTAGTGGCCCTTGGGGAGACAGGGAGCTGTTTTTT. Together with reference TRBV12-5 and TRBJ2-2, the CDR3 gives the full variable domain: DARVTQTPRHKVTEMGQEVTMRCQPILGHNTVFWYRQTMMQGLELLAYFRNRAPLDDSGMPKDRFSAEMPDATLATLKIQPSEPRDSAVYFCASGPWGDRELFFGEGSRLTVL.

This clonotype has only a few counts. V gene TRBV11-2 combines with J gene TRBJ2-5; D not resolved. V lost 3 bases and J lost 3, with 8 bases in between. Germline lookup yields CDR1 SGHAT and CDR2 FQNNGV. CDR3 length: 13 residues. The CDR3 loop is CASSLDWEETQYF. CDR3 in DNA: TGTGCCAGCAGCTTGGATTGGGAAGAGACCCAGTACTTC. Combining the CDR3 with reference TRBV11-2 and TRBJ2-5 gives the whole variable domain EAGVAQSPRYKIIEKRQSVAFWCNPISGHATLYWYQQILGQGPKLLIQFQNNGVVDDSQLPKDRFSAERLKGVDSTLKIQPAKLEDSAVYLCASSLDWEETQYFGPGTRLLVL.

In this sample, this clonotype turned up many times. The chain has TRBV28 and TRBJ2-7, with 10 bases lining up with TRBD1. The CDR3 length is 14 residues. Trimming removed 10 bases from V and 3 bases from J; junction bases left unmatched: 9. Germline V gene data show CDR1 as MDHEN and CDR2 as SYDVKM. The CDR3 DNA reads TGTGCCACCTGTCGGGACAGGGGTTTCTACGAGCAGTACTTC. Its protein is CATCRDRGFYEQYF.

This clonotype was detected a few times. The chain recombines TRBV14 with TRBJ2-2, with 9 bases that match TRBD1. V lost 8 bases to trimming and J lost 4 bases; unmatched junction nucleotides: 17. Germline V gives CDR1 SGHDN, CDR2 FVKESK. This CDR3 spans 18 amino acids. The CDR3 DNA follows: TGTGCCAGCTCCCCAAGGACCCCGGGACAGGGAAGCACCGGGGAGCTGTTTTTT. It specifies CASSPRTPGQGSTGELFF.

Here the CDR3 DNA reads TGCGCCAGCAGCTCAACAGGGGTTGGGACGTTCGGCTACACCTTC. Amino acid sequence: CASSSTGVGTFGYTF. The genes are TRBV5-1 and TRBJ1-2; TRBD1 matches at 7 bases. J was trimmed by 8 bases and V by 3 bases; bases with no gene match: 13. In germline, CDR1 is SGHRS, CDR2 YFSETQ. This CDR3 spans 15 amino acids.

This clonotype came up a few times. This chain connects TRBV12-3 or TRBV12-4 to TRBJ1-5, with 9 bases matching TRBD1. This CDR3 is built from 15 residues. The V segment lost 8 bases and the J segment 7 bases; nucleotides outside the gene matches: 12. The CDR3 loop reads CASRRGTGLGQPQHF. DNA for the CDR3: TGTGCCAGCCGTAGAGGGACAGGGTTGGGACAGCCCCAGCATTTT.

V and J are TRBV19 and TRBJ1-3; unclear D gene. V lost 8 bases and J 5 bases, leaving 7 bases between the germline ends. Germline CDR1 LNHDA, CDR2 SQIVND (reference sequence). The CDR3 extends over 11 amino acids. In DNA, the CDR3 is TGTGCCAGTCCTCGGCGAAACACCATATATTTT. Encoded protein: CASPRRNTIYF. Drawing the rest from reference TRBV19 and TRBJ1-3, the complete variable domain is DGGITQSPKYLFRKEGQNVTLSCEQNLNHDAMYWYRQDPGQGLRLIYYSQIVNDFQKGDIAEGYSVSREKKESFPLTVTSAQKNPTAFYLCASPRRNTIYFGEGSWLTVV.

The genes are TRBV5-1 and TRBJ2-1; D is undetermined. This CDR3 has 12 amino acids. The V and J ends lost 5 bases and 6 bases respectively, with 9 bases between them. Germline CDR1 is SGHRS and CDR2 is YFSETQ. As DNA, the CDR3 is TGCGCCAGCAGTGATCAGACCAATGAGCAGTTCTTC. It yields the protein CASSDQTNEQFF.

This clonotype showed up just a few times. This chain connects TRBV5-1 to TRBJ1-3; D gene ambiguous. CDR3 length: 15 amino acids. Germline V gene lookup returns CDR1 SGHRS and CDR2 YFSETQ. The V end lost 4 bases, the J end lost 0 bases, and 11 bases lay between the germline ends. The CDR3 DNA reads TGCGCCAGCAGCCCGGCCGGTGACTCTGGAAACACCATATATTTT. Translation: CASSPAGDSGNTIYF.

This clonotype was detected many times. The rearrangement links TRBV27 to TRBJ1-1; D ambiguous. CDR3 length: 14 amino acids. CDR1 and CDR2 from the germline V gene are MNHEY and SMNVEV (reference sequence). V was pared by 3 bases and J by 1 base, with 9 bases between. CDR3 sequence (DNA): TGTGCCAGCAGTTTCGGACGGTGGAACACTGAAGCTTTCTTT. It codes for CASSFGRWNTEAFF.

This clonotype was detected ten times or more. This sequence joins TRBV28 and TRBJ2-5; perhaps TRBD1 as D (5 bases). This CDR3 is 13 amino acids long. Germline V lookup: CDR1 MDHEN, CDR2 SYDVKM. The germline V and J ends were trimmed by 10 bases and 0 bases, with 12 bases remaining between them. The CDR3 reads CATRGRDQETQYF. Here the CDR3 DNA reads TGTGCCACTAGGGGTAGGGACCAAGAGACCCAGTACTTC. Variable domain in full (rest from reference TRBV28 and TRBJ2-5): DVKVTQSSRYLVKRTGEKVFLECVQDMDHENMFWYRQDPGLGLRLIYFSYDVKMKEKGDIPEGYSVSREKKERFSLILESASTNQTSMYLCATRGRDQETQYFGPGTRLLVL.

This clonotype was counted ten times or more. This chain links TRBV28 with TRBJ2-7; D might be TRBD2 (5 bases). Germline V gene sequence: CDR1 MDHEN, CDR2 SYDVKM. CDR3 size: 14 residues. Trimming pared 6 bases from V and 0 bases from J, leaving 12 bases between. Written as DNA, the CDR3 is TGTGCCAGCAGCGACGGACTCCTCTCCTACGAGCAGTACTTC. Translating gives CASSDGLLSYEQYF.

The rearrangement links TRBV10-3 to TRBJ1-6; 7 bases are shared with TRBD1. V shed 3 bases, J shed 6 bases, and the junction held 5 bases outside the gene matches. Germline CDR1 and CDR2: ENHRY and SYGVKD. This CDR3 contains 15 residues. The CDR3 here is CAISEQGRGNSPLHF. Here the CDR3 DNA reads TGTGCCATCAGTGAACAGGGGAGAGGTAATTCACCCCTCCACTTT.